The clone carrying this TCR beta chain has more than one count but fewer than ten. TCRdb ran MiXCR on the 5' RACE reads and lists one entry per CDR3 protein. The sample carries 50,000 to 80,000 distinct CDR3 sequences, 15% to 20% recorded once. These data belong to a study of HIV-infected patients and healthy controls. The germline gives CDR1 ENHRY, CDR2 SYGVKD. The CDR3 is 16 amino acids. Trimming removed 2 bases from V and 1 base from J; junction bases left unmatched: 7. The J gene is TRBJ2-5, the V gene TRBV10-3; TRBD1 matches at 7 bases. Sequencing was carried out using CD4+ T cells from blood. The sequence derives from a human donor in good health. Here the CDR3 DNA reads TGTGCCATCAGTGAGAGGGGGCTTGGGCTCCAAGAGACCCAGTACTTC. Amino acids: CAISERGLGLQETQYF.